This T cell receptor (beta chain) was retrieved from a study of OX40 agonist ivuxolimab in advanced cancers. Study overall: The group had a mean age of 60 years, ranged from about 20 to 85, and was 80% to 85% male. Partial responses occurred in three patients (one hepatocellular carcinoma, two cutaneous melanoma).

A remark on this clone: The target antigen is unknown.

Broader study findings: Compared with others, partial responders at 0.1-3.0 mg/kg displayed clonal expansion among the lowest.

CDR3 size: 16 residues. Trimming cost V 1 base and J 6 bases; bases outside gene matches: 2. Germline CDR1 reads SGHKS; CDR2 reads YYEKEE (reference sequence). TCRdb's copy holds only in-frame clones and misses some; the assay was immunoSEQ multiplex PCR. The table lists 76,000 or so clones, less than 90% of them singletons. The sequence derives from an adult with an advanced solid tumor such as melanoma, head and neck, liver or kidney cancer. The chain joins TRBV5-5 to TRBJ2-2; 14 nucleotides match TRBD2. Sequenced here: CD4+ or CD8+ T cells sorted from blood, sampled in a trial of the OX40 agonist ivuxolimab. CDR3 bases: TGTGCCAGCAGCTTGCTGGGACTAGCGGGGGCCGGGGAGCTGTTTTTT. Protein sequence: CASSLLGLAGAGELFF.